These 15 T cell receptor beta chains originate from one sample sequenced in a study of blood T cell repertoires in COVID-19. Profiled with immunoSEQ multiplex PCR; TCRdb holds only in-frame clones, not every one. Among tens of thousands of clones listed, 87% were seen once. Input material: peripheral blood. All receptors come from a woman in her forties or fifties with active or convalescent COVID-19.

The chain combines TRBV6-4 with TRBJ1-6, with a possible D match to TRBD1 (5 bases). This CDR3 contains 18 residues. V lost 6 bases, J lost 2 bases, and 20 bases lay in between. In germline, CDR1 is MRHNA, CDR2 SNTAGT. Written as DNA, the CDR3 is TGTGCCAGCAGGGGGGGAGGGGCAGATTTTCCCTATAATTCACCCCTCCACTTT. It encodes CASRGGGADFPYNSPLHF.

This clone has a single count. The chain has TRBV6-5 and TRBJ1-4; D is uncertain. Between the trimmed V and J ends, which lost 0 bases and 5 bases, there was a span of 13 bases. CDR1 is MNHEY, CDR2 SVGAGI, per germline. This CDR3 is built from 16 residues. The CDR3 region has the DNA TGTGCCAGCAGTTACTCGAGTAGGCGGGGAAATGAAAAACTGTTTTTT. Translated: CASSYSSRRGNEKLFF.

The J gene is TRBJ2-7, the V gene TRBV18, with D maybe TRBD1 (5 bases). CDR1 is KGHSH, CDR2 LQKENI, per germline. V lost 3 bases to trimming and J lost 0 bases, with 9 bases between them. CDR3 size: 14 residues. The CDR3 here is CASSPSGHSYEQYF. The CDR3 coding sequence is TGTGCCAGCTCACCGTCCGGACACTCCTACGAGCAGTACTTC. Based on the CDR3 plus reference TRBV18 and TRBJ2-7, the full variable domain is NAGVMQNPRHLVRRRGQEARLRCSPMKGHSHVYWYRQLPEEGLKFMVYLQKENIIDESGMPKERFSAEFPKEGPSILRIQQVVRGDSAAYFCASSPSGHSYEQYFGPGTRLTVT.

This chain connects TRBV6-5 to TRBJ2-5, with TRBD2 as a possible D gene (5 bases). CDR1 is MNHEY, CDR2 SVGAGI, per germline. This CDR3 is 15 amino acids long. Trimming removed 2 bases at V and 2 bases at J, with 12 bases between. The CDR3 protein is CASSYPGKGQETQYF. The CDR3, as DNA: TGTGCCAGCAGTTACCCGGGGAAGGGACAAGAGACCCAGTACTTC.

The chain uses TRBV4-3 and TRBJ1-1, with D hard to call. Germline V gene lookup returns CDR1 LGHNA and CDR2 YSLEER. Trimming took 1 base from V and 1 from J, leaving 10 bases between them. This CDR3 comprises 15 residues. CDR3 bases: TGCGCCAGCAGCCAAGTCTCGTTGGCGAACACTGAAGCTTTCTTT. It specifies CASSQVSLANTEAFF.

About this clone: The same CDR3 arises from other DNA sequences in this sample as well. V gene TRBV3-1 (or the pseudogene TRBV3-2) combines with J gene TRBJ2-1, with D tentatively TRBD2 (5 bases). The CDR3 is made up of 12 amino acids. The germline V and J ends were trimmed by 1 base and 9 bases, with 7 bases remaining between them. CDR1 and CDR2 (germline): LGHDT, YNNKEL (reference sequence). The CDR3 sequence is CASSQVAGEQFF. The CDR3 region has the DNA TGTGCCAGCAGCCAAGTCGCGGGTGAGCAGTTCTTC.

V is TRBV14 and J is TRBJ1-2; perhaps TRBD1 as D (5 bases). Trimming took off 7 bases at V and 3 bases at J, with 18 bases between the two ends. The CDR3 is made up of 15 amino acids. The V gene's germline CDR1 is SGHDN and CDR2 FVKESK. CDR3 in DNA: TGTGCCAGCACACTGCGTCACGGGGGTGACTATGGCTACACCTTC. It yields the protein CASTLRHGGDYGYTF.

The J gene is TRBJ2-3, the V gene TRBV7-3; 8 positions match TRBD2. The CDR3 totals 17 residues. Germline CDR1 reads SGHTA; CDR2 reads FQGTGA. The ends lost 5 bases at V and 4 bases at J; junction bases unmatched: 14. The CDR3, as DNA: TGTGCCAGCAGCCTCTCTTCTGCCGGGGGGGCCTCAGATACGCAGTATTTT. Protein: CASSLSSAGGASDTQYF.

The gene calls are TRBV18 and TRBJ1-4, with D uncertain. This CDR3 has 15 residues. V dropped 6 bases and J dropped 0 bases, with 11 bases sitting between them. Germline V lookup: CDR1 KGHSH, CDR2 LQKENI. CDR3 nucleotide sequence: TGTGCCAGCTCTGGGAGACCTGCAACTAATGAAAAACTGTTTTTT. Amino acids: CASSGRPATNEKLFF.

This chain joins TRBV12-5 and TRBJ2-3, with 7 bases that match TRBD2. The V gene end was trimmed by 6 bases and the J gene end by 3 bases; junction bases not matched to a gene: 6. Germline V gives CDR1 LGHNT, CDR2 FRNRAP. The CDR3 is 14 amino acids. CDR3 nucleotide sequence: TGTGCTAGTGGGATAGCGGGTGGGACAGATACGCAGTATTTT. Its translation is CASGIAGGTDTQYF.

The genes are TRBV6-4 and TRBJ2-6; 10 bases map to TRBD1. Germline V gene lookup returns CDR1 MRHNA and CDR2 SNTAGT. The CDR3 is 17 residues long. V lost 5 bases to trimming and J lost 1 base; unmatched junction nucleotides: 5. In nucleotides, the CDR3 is TGTGCCAGCAGTCCGGGACAGGGGATGTCTGGGGCCAACGTCCTGACTTTC. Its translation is CASSPGQGMSGANVLTF.

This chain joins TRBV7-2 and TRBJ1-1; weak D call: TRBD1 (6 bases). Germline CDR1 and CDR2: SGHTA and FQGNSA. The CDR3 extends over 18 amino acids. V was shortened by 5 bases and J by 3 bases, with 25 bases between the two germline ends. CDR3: CASSRNGGGGLGDTEAFF. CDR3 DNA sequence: TGTGCCAGCAGCCGGAATGGAGGGGGGGGGCTCGGCGACACTGAAGCTTTCTTT.

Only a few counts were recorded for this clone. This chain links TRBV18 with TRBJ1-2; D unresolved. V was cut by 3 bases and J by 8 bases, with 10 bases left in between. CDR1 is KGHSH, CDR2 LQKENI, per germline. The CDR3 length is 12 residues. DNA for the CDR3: TGTGCCAGCTCACCCGGGAATGGGGGCTACACCTTC. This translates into CASSPGNGGYTF.

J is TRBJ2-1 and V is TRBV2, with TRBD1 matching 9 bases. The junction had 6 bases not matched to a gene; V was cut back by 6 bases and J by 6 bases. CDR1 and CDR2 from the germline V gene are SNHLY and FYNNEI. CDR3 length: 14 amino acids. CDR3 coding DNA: TGTGCCAGCAGGTTAGGGACAGGGAGCAATGAGCAGTTCTTC. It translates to CASRLGTGSNEQFF.

CDR3 nucleotides: TGTGCCAGCAGGCTCCTAGCGGGGGGCACAGATACGCAGTATTTT. It codes for CASRLLAGGTDTQYF. The genes are TRBV6-4 and TRBJ2-3, with 10 positions matching TRBD2. After removal of 6 bases from V and 1 base from J, the junction contained 4 bases not matched to a gene. The length of the CDR3 is 15 residues. Germline CDR1 is MRHNA and CDR2 is SNTAGT.